The entry that follows covers one TCR beta chain sequence. The antigen is not known. This sample was taken from a study of cytotoxic CD8 clonotypes in ibrutinib-treated CLL. Study at large: By median 68 months, approximately 12 had progressed and approximately 14 stayed remitted; responses had been 2 complete and approximately 24 partial. Findings and limits, study-wide: Higher clonality was seen at ibrutinib response and a return toward baseline at progression.

Assay: immunoSEQ multiplex PCR; the TCRdb copy retains only in-frame clones and omits some. Among more than 85,000 clones, approximately 82% were seen once, and the ten largest hold 32%. Germline CDR1 SGHRS, CDR2 YFSETQ. CDR3 length equals 16 residues. V was clipped by 5 bases and J by 4 bases, with 19 bases between them. The sample in question was PBMCs, obtained after 12 months of ibrutinib treatment. This sequence joins TRBV5-1 and TRBJ2-1; tentatively, D is TRBD1 or TRBD2 (6 bases each). The receptor comes from a human donor with chronic lymphocytic leukemia. The CDR3 sequence: CASSYQDRRGYNEQFF. The CDR3 DNA sequence: TGCGCCAGCAGTTACCAAGACAGGAGGGGGTACAATGAGCAGTTCTTC.